Sequencing of this T cell receptor beta chain was carried out in a study of cytomegalovirus exposure and HLA in healthy donors. Study outcomes and limitations: A highly shared variant cluster was judged a likely technical artifact. Beyond CMV serostatus, there was no information to go on about immune exposure.

Amplification used 60 Vbeta primers and 13 Jbeta primers. Using immunoSEQ multiplex PCR, the repertoire was profiled, and TCRdb retains in-frame clones only, with some absent. In all, the sample yields under 200,000 clones. A note on this clone: Its cognate antigen is unknown.

The clonotype was recovered from a man between 25 and 39 years old in good health and CMV-seronegative. Sample: PBMCs.

CDR3 DNA sequence: TGTGCCAGCAGTGATTCCCTAACGTCTGGAAACACCATATATTTT. Its translation: CASSDSLTSGNTIYF. The rearrangement links TRBV28 to TRBJ1-3; no reliable D call. V lost 5 bases to trimming and J lost 1 base, with 12 bases between them. CDR1 is MDHEN, CDR2 SYDVKM, per germline. The CDR3 covers 15 residues.